One sample yielded the 6 T cell receptor beta chains listed below, sequenced in a study of cytomegalovirus exposure and HLA in healthy donors (TCRdb year 2017). Library preparation employed the immunoSEQ multiplex PCR assay. Held by TCRdb, this immuneACCESS table contains in-frame sequences only and omits some clones. Under half of the omission traces to an unresolved V gene where checked; the cause of the rest is unknown. This sample has approximately 120,000 clones in its table, and roughly 90% of those were observed once. The leading ten clones occupy about 2% of the sample. The sequencing sample was made of PBMCs. These receptors all stem from a woman younger than 30 in good health and CMV-seronegative.

This sequence joins TRBV6-5 and TRBJ2-7; D may be TRBD2 (5 bases). Germline CDR1 is MNHEY and CDR2 is SVGAGI. The length of the CDR3 is 13 residues. V was clipped by 8 bases and J by 3 bases, with 14 bases between them. This CDR3 reads CASRDPTFYEQYF. The DNA for the CDR3 is TGTGCCAGCCGGGATCCTACTTTCTACGAGCAGTACTTC.

The J gene is TRBJ1-2, the V gene TRBV5-6, with TRBD1 matching over 8 bases. In germline, CDR1 is SGHDT, CDR2 YYEEEE. This CDR3 comprises 15 residues. V lost 4 bases to trimming and J lost 4 bases; unmatched junction nucleotides: 9. In nucleotides, the CDR3 is TGTGCCAGCAGCCCGACAGGGGTCGGGACCTATGGCTACACCTTC. Translating it yields CASSPTGVGTYGYTF.

The V call is TRBV19, the J call TRBJ2-1, with TRBD1 matching over 7 bases. Looked up from germline, CDR1 is LNHDA and CDR2 is SQIVND (reference sequence). The J segment lost 4 bases and the V segment lost 5 bases, leaving 5 bases of the junction unmatched. The CDR3 is 14 residues long. The chain's CDR3 is CASSSGTVYNEQFF. CDR3 nucleotides: TGTGCCAGTAGTTCCGGGACAGTGTACAATGAGCAGTTCTTC.

J is TRBJ2-1 and V is TRBV19; no clear D gene. The length of the CDR3 is 15 residues. Per germline, CDR1 LNHDA and CDR2 SQIVND (reference sequence). Trimming shortened V by 7 bases and J by 5 bases, and 18 bases separated the two germline ends. CDR3: CASTRRFHLDNEQFF. The CDR3 coding sequence is TGTGCCAGTACAAGGCGGTTTCATTTAGACAATGAGCAGTTCTTC.

The chain is built from TRBV27 and TRBJ2-1; no clear D. The V and J ends lost 3 bases and 8 bases respectively, with 11 bases between them. This CDR3 is 13 amino acids long. From germline, CDR1 is MNHEY and CDR2 SMNVEV (reference sequence). CDR3 amino acids: CASSFVGADEQFF. CDR3 nucleotides: TGTGCCAGCAGTTTCGTCGGAGCCGATGAGCAGTTCTTC.

The rearrangement links TRBV4-3 to TRBJ2-7; 8 bases fit TRBD2. Trimming removed 0 bases from V and 7 bases from J; junction bases left unmatched: 11. In germline, CDR1 is LGHNA, CDR2 YSLEER. The CDR3 runs to 16 residues. The CDR3 region is CASSQDGGRGEVEQYF. The CDR3 DNA reads as TGCGCCAGCAGCCAAGATGGGGGGCGGGGGGAGGTAGAGCAGTACTTC.